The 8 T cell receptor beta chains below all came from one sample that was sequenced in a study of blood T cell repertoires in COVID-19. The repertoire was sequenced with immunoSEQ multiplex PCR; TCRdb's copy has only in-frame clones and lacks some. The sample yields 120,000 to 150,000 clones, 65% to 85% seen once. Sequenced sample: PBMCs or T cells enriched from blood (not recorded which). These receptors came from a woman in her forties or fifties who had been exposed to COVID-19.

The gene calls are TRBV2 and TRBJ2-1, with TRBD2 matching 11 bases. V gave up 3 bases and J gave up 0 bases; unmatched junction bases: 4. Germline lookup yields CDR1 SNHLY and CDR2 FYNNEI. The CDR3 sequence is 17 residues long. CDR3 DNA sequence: TGTGCCAGCAGTGACCCGGGACTAGCGGCCTCCTACAATGAGCAGTTCTTC. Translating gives CASSDPGLAASYNEQFF.

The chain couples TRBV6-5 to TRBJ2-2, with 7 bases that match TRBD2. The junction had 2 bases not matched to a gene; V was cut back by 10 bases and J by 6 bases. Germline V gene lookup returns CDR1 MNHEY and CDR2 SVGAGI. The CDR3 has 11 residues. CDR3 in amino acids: CATRGAGELFF. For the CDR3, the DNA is TGTGCCACCCGGGGGGCCGGGGAGCTGTTTTTT.

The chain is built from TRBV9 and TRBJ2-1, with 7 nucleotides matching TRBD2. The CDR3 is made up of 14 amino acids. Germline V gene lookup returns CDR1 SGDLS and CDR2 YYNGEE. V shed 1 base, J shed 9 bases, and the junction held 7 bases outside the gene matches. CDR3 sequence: CASSVLAGVSEQFF. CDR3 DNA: TGTGCCAGCAGCGTATTGGCGGGAGTCTCTGAGCAGTTCTTC.

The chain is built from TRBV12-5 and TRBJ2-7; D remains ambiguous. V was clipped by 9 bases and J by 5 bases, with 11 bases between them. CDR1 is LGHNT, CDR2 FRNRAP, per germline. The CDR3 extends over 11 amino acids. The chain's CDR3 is CARGNEDEQYF. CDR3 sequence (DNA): TGTGCTAGGGGTAATGAGGACGAGCAGTACTTC.

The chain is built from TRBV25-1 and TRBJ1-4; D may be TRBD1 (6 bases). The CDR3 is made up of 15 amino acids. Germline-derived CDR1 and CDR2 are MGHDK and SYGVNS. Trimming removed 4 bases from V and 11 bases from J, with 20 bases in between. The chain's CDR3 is CASSARGGLNVKLFF. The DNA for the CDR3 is TGTGCCAGCAGTGCCCGGGGGGGGCTGAATGTCAAACTGTTTTTT.

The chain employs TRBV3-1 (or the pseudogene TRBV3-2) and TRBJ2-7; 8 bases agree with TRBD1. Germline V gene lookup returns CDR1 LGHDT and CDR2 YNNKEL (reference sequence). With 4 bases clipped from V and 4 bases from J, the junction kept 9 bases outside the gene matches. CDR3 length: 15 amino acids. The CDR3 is CASSPSGGSRYEQYF. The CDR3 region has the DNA TGTGCCAGCAGCCCCTCAGGGGGCTCCAGGTACGAGCAGTACTTC.

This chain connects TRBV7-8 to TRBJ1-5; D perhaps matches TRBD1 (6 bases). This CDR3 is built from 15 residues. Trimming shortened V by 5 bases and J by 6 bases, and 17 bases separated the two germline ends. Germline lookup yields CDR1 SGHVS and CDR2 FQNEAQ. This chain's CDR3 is CASSQEANRAQPQHF. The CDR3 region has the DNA TGTGCCAGCAGCCAAGAAGCAAACAGGGCTCAGCCCCAGCATTTT.

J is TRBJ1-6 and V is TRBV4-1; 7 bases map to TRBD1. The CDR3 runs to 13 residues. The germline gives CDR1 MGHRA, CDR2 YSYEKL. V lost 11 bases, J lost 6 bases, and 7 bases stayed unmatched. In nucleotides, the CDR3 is TGCGCCTCCAGGGGGTGGGGTAATTCACCCCTCCACTTT. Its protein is CASRGWGNSPLHF.